Here is one T cell receptor beta chain with its context. Antigen specificity is unknown. CDR3 length: 12 amino acids. V dropped 4 bases and J dropped 6 bases, with 9 bases sitting between them. The V gene's germline CDR1 is MDHEN and CDR2 SYDVKM. These data originate in a study of cytomegalovirus exposure and HLA in healthy donors. Libraries were prepared by immunoSEQ multiplex PCR; TCRdb keeps only in-frame clonotypes and omits some of them. The sample shows roughly 82,000 clones, approximately 93% of them seen only once. Notes on the study in general: Through in vitro validation, a few CMV-associated chains were shown to be specific for CMV antigens.

The genes are TRBV28 and TRBJ1-1, with D maybe TRBD1 (5 bases). The TCR was taken from a young man in good health and CMV-seronegative. Sequencing input: PBMCs. CDR3 loop: CASSSSGSEAFF. The CDR3 DNA reads TGTGCCAGCAGTTCCTCAGGGTCTGAAGCTTTCTTT.